This T cell receptor beta chain emerged from a study of shared clonotypes between healthy human individuals. Notes on the study in general: Relative to clonotypes present in all four donors, those not shared had lower generation probabilities.

Profiling relied on immunoSEQ multiplex PCR, and the TCRdb table lists in-frame clones only, not all of them. Seen here are more than 1.2 million clones, just under 99% observed once, and the top ten hold around 0.38%. This clone has a single count. The antigen is not known. V was clipped by 4 bases and J by 0 bases, with 10 bases between them. Germline loops: CDR1 SGHDN, CDR2 FVKESK. The CDR3 loop spans 15 amino acids. The receptor comes from a man aged 30-40 years in good health. The chain uses TRBV14 and TRBJ2-1; D not resolved. Sequencing was carried out using naive CD4+ T cells sorted from blood. Subset noted: CD45RA+ positively selected. CDR3 residues: CASSPHRSSYNEQFF. The CDR3 DNA reads as TGTGCCAGCAGCCCCCATAGAAGCTCCTACAATGAGCAGTTCTTC.